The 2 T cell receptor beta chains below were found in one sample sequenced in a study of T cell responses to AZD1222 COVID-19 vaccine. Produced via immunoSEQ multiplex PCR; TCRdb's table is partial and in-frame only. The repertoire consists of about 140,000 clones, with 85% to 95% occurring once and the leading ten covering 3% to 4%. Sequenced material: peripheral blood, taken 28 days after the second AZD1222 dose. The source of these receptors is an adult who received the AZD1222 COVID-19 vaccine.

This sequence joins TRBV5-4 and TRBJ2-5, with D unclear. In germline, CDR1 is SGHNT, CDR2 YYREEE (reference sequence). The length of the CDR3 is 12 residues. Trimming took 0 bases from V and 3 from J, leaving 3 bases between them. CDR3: CASSLEEETQYF. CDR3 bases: TGTGCCAGCAGCTTGGAAGAAGAGACCCAGTACTTC.

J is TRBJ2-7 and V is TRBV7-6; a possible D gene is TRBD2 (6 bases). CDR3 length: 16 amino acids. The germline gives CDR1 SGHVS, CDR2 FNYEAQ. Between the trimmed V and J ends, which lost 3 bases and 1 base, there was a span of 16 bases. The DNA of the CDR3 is TGTGCCAGCAGCTTGGAGGGACCGATTGGATCCTACGAGCAGTACTTC. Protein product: CASSLEGPIGSYEQYF.